This entry is about one T cell receptor beta chain. This clone appeared once. What antigen it recognizes has not been identified. No much larger clone exists at a distance of one base, and base qualities are not known. The time point label here, explained by the study, means: cells obtained before transplantation from donor or recipient. CD3+CD4+ and CD3+CD8+ populations were FACS-sorted from unstimulated pre-transplant donor and recipient cells taken from spleen or lymph nodes. This entry belongs to a study of graft-versus-host responses after intestinal transplantation (dated by TCRdb to the early 2020s). Concerning the study at large: The transplants that recipients received were multivisceral, liver-intestinal, or isolated intestinal. Alloreactive clones were identified by sequencing pre-transplant mixed lymphocyte reaction products and comparing these products with unstimulated pre-transplant donor and recipient T cells. All recipients received anti-thymocyte globulin induction followed by maintenance tacrolimus and steroids for around three years. After intestinal transplantation, graft-versus-host and host-versus-graft alloreactive T cell clones were followed in the graft, circulation and bone marrow using bulk TCR-beta CDR3 sequencing. The cohort enrolled about 23 intestinal transplant recipients, one of whom was a retransplant, and a few patients without pretransplant specimens were excluded. Instead of going to the commercial service, samples from a few later patients were sequenced in-house on an Illumina MiSeq and processed with MiXCR. A peak of at least 4% donor T cells among recipient peripheral blood mononuclear cells was the definition used for donor T cell macrochimerism.

From a lookup of the germline V gene (reference sequence), CDR1 and CDR2 are SGHNT and YYREEE. Trimming accounts for 2 bases at V and 5 bases at J, while the number of junction bases matched to no gene is 4. Including the terminal cysteine and phenylalanine, the CDR3 comprises 13 residues. Only the CDR3 region is kept as DNA, spanning 39 bases read in frame from base 1. Paper-wide results and their limitations: Conclusions were limited by the relatively low number and heterogeneity of intestinal transplant patients. Early after transplant, peak levels of circulating GvH clones were associated with declines in HvG clones. Patients with donor T cell macrochimerism had high GvH to HvG T cell clonal ratios in their allografts. GvH clones were found in recipient bone marrow, and some of the GvH clones appeared earlier in ileal mucosa or blood, which is consistent with an intestinal mucosal origin.

Library creation used the immunoSEQ multiplex PCR assay. For most patients, genomic DNA was isolated with the Qiagen DNeasy Blood and Tissue Kit and sent frozen to Adaptive Biotechnologies for TCR sequencing. For most patients, high-throughput TCR-beta CDR3 sequencing of genomic DNA was performed by Adaptive Biotechnologies. In the paper's pipeline: TCR sequencing data for over 15 patients were retrieved from Adaptive's ImmunoSEQ software; three other patients were processed with MiXCR and VDJtools. To correct CD4 versus CD8 sorting errors, sequences present in both subsets at a frequency ratio below 5:1 were removed. Because the origin of CDR3 nucleotide sequences shared between donor and recipient could not be assigned, those sequences were removed. To be classed as alloreactive, a clone needed at least 2-fold expansion over unstimulated cells and a minimum CFSE-low frequency of 0.002% (template counts) or 0.001% (read counts). Clones detected in sequenced pre-transplant spleen, lymph node, or MLR CFSE-low populations of the donor or recipient were defined as mappable. The cumulative frequency of alloreactive clones was calculated as a percentage of all sequences, weighted by copy number. The source is immuneACCESS, and TCRdb retained only in-frame sequences with V and J called. Part of the clones is not carried over; for the studies checked, unresolved V genes explain less than half of this, and the remainder is unexplained. V and J calls plus clone size are reproduced from that table; the DNA served to infer D and trimming. The sample contains more than 65,000 clones, around 93% of them found a single time. The ten largest clones capture about 8% of the sample.

The sequencing used unstimulated CD8+ T cells sorted from spleen or lymph node cells, collected before transplant. The sequence was obtained from a human donor who was the organ donor for an intestinal transplant. Rearrangement joined TRBV5-4 to TRBJ2-7; TRBD1 agrees with 7 junctional bases. CDR3 loop: CASSFDRDHEQYF. The base sequence is TGTGCCAGCAGCTTTGACAGGGACCACGAGCAGTACTTC.